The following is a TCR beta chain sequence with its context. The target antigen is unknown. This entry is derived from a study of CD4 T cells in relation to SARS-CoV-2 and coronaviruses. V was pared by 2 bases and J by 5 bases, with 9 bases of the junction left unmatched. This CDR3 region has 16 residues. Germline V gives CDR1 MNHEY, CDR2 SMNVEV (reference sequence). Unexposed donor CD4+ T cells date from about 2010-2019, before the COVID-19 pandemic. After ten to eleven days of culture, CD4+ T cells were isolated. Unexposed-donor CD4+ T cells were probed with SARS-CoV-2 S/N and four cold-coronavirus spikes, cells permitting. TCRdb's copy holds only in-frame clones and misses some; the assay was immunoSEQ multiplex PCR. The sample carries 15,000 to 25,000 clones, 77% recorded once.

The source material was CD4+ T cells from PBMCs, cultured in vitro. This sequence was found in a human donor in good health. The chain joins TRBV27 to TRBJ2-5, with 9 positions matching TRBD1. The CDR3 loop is CASSLSVGQGHETQYF. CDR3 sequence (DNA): TGTGCCAGCAGTTTAAGCGTGGGACAGGGTCATGAGACCCAGTACTTC.